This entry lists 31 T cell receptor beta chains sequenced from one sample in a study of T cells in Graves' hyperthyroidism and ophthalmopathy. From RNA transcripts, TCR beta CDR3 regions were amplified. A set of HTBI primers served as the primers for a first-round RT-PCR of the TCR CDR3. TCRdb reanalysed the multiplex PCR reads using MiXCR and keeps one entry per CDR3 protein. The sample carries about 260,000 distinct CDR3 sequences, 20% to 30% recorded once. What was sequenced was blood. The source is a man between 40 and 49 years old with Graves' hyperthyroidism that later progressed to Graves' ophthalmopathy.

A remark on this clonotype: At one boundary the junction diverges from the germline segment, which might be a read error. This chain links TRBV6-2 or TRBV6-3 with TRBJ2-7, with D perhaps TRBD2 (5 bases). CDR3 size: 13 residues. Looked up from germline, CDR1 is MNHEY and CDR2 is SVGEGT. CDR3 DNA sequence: TGTGCCAGCAGGATCTCGGGATCCTATGAGCAGTACTTC. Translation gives CASRISGSYEQYF.

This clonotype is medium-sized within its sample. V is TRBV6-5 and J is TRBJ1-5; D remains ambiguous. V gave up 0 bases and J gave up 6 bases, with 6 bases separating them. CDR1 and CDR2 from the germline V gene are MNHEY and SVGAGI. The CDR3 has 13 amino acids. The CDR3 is CASSYSSVQPQHF. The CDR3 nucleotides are TGTGCCAGCAGTTACTCCTCCGTTCAGCCCCAGCATTTT.

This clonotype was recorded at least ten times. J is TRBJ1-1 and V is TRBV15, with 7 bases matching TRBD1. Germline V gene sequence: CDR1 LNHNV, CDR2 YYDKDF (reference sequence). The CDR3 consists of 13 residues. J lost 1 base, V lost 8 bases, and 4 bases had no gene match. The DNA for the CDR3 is TGTGCCACCGCACAGGGGACGAACACTGAAGCTTTCTTT. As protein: CATAQGTNTEAFF.

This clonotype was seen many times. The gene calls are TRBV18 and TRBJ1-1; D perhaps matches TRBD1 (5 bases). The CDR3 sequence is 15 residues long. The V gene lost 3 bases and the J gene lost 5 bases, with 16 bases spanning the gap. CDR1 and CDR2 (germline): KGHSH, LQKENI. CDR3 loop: CASSPRGGGRTEAFF. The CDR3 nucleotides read TGTGCCAGCTCACCCCGGGGTGGGGGTAGGACTGAAGCTTTCTTT.

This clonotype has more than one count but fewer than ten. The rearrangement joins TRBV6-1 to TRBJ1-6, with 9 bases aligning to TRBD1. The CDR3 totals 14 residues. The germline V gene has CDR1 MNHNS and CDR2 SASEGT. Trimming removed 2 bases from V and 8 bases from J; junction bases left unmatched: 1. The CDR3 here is CASSERDRDSPLHF. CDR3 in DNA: TGTGCCAGCAGTGAACGGGACAGGGATTCACCCCTCCACTTT.

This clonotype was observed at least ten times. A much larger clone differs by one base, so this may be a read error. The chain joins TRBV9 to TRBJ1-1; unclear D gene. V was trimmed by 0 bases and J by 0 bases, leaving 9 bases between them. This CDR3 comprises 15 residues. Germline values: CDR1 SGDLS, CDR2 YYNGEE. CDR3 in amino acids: CASSVDVGVNTEAFF. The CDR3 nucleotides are TGTGCCAGCAGCGTAGACGTAGGTGTGAACACTGAAGCTTTCTTT.

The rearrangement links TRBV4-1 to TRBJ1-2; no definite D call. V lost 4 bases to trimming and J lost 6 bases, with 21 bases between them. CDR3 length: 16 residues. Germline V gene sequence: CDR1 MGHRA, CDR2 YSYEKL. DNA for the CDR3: TGCGCCAGCAGCCCAACGGCCCTCGGACGAGGGAATGGCTACACCTTC. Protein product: CASSPTALGRGNGYTF.

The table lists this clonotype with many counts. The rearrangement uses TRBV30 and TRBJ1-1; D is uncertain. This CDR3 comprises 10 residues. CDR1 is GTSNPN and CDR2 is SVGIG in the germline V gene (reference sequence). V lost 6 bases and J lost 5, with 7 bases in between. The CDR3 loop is CACVRTEAFF. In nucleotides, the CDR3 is TGTGCCTGTGTTAGGACTGAAGCTTTCTTT.

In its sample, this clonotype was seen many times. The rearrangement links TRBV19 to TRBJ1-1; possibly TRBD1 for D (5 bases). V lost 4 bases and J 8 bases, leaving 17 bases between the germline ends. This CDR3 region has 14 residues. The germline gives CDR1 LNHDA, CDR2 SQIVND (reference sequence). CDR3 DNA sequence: TGTGCCAGTAGTAACCTCCGGGACGGGAGCGAAGCTTTCTTT. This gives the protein CASSNLRDGSEAFF.

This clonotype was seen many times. The CDR3 DNA sequence: TGCAGTGCTAGAGGGGCAGGCCGAATGAACACTGAAGCTTTCTTT. Amino acid sequence: CSARGAGRMNTEAFF. The V and J genes are TRBV20-1 and TRBJ1-1; no definite D call. Looked up from germline, CDR1 is DFQATT and CDR2 is SNEGSKA (reference sequence). The CDR3 length is 15 residues. V gave up 1 base and J gave up 0 bases, with 12 bases separating them.

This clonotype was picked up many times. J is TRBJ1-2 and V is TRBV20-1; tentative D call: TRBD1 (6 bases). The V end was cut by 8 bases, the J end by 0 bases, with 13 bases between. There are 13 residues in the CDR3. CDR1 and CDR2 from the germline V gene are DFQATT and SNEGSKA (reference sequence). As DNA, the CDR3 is TGCAGTTCCCCAGGGGCCTCTAACTATGGCTACACCTTC. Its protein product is CSSPGASNYGYTF.

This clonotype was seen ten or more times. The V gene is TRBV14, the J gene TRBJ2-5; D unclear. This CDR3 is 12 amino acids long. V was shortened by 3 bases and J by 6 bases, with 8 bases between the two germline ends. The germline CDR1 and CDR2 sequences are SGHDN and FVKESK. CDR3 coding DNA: TGTGCCAGCAGCCATTCCCAGCAGACCCAGTACTTC. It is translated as CASSHSQQTQYF.

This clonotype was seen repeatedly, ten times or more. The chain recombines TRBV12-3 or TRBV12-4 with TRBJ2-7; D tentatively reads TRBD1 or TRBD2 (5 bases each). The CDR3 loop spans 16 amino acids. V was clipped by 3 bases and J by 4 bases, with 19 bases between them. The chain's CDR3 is CASSFPGSEGIYEQYF. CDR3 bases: TGTGCCAGCAGTTTTCCCGGGTCCGAGGGGATATACGAGCAGTACTTC.

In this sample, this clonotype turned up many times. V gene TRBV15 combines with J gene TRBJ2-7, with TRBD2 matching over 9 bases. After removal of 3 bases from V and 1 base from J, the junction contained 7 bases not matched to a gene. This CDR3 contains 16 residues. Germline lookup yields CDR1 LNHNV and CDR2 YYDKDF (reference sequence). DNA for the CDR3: TGTGCCACCAGCAGGCTGGCTAGCGGGAAATCCTACGAGCAGTACTTC. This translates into CATSRLASGKSYEQYF.

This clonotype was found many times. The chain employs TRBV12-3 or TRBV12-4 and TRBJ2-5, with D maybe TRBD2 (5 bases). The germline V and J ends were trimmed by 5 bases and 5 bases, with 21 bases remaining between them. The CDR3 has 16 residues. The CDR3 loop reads CASSPPKGRGWETQYF. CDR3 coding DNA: TGTGCCAGCAGTCCCCCGAAAGGCCGAGGGTGGGAGACCCAGTACTTC.

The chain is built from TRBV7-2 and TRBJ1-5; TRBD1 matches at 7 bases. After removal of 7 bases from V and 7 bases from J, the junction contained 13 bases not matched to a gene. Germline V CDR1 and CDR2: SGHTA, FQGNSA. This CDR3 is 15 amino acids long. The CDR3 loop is CASTKGDSGYQPQHF. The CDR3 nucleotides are TGTGCCAGCACCAAGGGGGACAGCGGATACCAGCCCCAGCATTTT.

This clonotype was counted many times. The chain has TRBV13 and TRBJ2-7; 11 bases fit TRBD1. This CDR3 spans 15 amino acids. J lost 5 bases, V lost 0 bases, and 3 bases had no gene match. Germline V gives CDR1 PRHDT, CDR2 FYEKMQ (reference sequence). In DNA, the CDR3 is TGTGCCAGCAGCTTAGGGGACAGGGGGCATCACGAGCAGTACTTC. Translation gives CASSLGDRGHHEQYF.

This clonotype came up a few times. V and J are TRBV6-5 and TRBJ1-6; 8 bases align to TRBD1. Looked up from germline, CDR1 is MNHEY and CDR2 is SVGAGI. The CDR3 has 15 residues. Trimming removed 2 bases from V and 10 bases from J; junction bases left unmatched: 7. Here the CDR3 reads CASSYLTGGDSPLHF. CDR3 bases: TGTGCCAGCAGTTACCTCACAGGGGGAGACTCACCCCTCCACTTT.

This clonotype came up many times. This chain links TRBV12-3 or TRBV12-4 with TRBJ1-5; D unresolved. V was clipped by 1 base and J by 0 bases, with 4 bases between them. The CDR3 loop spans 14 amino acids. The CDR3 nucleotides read TGTGCCAGCAGTTTAGGCAGTAGCAATCAGCCCCAGCATTTT. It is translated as CASSLGSSNQPQHF.

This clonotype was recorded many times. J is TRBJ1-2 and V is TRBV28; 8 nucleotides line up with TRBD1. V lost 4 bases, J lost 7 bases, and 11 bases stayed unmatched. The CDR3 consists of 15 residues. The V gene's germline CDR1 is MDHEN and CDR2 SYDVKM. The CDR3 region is CASSSPLRTGRGYTF. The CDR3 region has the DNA TGTGCCAGCAGTTCCCCCTTGAGGACAGGGCGTGGCTACACCTTC.

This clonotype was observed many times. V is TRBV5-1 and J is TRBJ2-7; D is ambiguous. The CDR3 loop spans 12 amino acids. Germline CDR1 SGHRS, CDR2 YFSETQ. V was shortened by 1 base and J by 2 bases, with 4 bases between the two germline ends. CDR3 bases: TGCGCCAGCAGCTTGCCCGCCTACGAGCAGTACTTC. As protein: CASSLPAYEQYF.

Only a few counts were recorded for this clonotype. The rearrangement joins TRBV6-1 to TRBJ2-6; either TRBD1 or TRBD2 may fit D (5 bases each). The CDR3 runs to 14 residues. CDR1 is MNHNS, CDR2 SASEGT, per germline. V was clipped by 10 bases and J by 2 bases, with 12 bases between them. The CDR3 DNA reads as TGTGCCACCCGTAGGGGAGCTGGGGCCAACGTCCTGACTTTC. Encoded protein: CATRRGAGANVLTF.

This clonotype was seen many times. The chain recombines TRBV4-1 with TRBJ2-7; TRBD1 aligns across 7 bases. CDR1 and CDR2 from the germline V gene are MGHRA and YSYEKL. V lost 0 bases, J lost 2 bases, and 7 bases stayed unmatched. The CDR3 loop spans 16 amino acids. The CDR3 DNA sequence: TGCGCCAGCAGCCAAGATCTGGACAGGATCCCCTACGAGCAGTACTTC. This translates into CASSQDLDRIPYEQYF.

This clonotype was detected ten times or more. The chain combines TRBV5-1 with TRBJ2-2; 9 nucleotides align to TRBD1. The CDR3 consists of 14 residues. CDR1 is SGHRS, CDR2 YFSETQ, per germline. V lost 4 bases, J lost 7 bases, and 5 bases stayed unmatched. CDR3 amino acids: CASSVDRGDGELFF. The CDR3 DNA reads TGCGCCAGCAGCGTGGACAGGGGCGACGGGGAGCTGTTTTTT.

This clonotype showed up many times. The CDR3: CASSPGTRLLYEQYF. The CDR3 DNA sequence: TGTGCCAGCAGCCCTGGGACTAGACTTCTTTACGAGCAGTACTTC. This sequence joins TRBV4-2 and TRBJ2-7, with 8 nucleotides matching TRBD2. The germline V gene has CDR1 LGHNA and CDR2 YNFKEQ. J was trimmed by 4 bases and V by 4 bases; bases with no gene match: 9. CDR3 length: 15 amino acids.

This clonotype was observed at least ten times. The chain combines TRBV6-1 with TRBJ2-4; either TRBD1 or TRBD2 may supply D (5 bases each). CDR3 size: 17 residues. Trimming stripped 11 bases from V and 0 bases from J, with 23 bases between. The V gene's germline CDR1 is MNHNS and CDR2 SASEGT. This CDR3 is CARRGRPVPVAKNIQYF. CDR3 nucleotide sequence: TGTGCCCGCCGGGGCCGTCCCGTCCCGGTAGCCAAAAACATTCAGTACTTC.

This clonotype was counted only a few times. The DNA of the CDR3 is TGTGCCTGGAAGCGGGAGAGCTCCTACGAGCAGTACTTC. Translated: CAWKRESSYEQYF. The rearrangement joins TRBV30 to TRBJ2-7, with 8 bases identical to TRBD2. Germline V gives CDR1 GTSNPN, CDR2 SVGIG (reference sequence). The V and J ends lost 4 bases and 0 bases, in that order; junction bases with no gene match: 2. This CDR3 has 13 residues.

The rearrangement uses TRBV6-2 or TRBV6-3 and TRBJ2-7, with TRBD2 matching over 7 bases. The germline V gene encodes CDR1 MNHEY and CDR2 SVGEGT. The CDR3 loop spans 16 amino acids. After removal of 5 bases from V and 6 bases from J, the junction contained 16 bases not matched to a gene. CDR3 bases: TGTGCCAGCAGTCCGGGGAGGGGTCTGGGCCTCGTCGAGCAGTACTTC. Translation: CASSPGRGLGLVEQYF.

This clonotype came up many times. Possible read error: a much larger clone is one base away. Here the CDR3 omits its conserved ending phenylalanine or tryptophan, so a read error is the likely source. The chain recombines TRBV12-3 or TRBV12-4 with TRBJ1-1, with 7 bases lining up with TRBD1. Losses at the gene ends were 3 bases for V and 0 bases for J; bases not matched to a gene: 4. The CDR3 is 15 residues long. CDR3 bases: TGTGCCAGCAGTTTTTACAGGGGCCTGAACACTGAAGCTTTCTCT. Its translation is CASSFYRGLNTEAFS.

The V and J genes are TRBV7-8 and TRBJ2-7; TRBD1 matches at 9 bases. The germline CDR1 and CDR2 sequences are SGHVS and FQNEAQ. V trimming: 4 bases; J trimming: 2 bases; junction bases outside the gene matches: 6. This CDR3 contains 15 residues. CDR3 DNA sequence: TGTGCCAGCAGCTCCAGATGGACAGGGGCCTACGAGCAGTACTTC. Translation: CASSSRWTGAYEQYF.

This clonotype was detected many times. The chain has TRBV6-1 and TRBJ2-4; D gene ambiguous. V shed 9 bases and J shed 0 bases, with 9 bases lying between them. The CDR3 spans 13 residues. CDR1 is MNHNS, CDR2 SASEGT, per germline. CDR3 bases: TGTGCCAGTTCGGACCTAGCCAAAAACATTCAGTACTTC. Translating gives CASSDLAKNIQYF.